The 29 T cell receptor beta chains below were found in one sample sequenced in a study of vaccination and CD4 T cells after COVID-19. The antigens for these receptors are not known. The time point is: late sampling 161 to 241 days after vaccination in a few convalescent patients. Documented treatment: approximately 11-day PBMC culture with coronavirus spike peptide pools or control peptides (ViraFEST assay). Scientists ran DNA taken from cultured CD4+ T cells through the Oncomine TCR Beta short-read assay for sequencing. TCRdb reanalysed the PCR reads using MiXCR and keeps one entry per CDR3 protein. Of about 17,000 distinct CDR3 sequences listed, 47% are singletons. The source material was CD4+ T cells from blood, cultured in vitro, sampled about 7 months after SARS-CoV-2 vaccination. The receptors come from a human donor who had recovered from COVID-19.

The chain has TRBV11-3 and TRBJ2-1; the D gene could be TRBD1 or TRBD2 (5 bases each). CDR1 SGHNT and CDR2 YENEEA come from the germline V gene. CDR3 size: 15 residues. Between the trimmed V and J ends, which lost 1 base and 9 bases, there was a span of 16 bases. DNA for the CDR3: TGTGCCAGCAGCTTAGTCGTCACATTGGGGACTGAGCAGTTCTTC. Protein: CASSLVVTLGTEQFF.

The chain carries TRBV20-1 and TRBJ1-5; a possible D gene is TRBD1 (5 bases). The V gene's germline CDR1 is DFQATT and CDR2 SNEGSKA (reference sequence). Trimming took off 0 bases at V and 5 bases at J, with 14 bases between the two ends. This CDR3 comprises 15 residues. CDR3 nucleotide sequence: TGCAGTGCTAGAGATTCAGGGTCGGGGGATCAGCCCCAGCATTTT. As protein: CSARDSGSGDQPQHF.

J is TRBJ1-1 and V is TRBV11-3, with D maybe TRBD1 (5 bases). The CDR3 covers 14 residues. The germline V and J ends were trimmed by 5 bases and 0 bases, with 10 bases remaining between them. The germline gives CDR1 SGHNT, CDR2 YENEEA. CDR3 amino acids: CASSPRQLNTEAFF. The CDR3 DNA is TGTGCCAGCAGCCCGAGACAGTTGAACACTGAAGCTTTCTTT. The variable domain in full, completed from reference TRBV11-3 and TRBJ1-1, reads EAGVVQSPRYKIIEKKQPVAFWCNPISGHNTLYWYLQNLGQGPELLIRYENEEAVDDSQLPKDRFSAERLKGVDSTLKIQPAELGDSAVYLCASSPRQLNTEAFFGQGTRLTVV.

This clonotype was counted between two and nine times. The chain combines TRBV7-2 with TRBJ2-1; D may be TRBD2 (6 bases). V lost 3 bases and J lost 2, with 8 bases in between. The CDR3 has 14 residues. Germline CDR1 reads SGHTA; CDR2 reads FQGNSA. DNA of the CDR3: TGTGCCAGCAGCTTGCGGGGTCCCTACAATGAGCAGTTCTTC. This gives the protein CASSLRGPYNEQFF. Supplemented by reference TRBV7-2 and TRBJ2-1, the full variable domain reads GAGVSQSPSNKVTEKGKDVELRCDPISGHTALYWYRQSLGQGLEFLIYFQGNSAPDKSGLPSDRFSAERTGGSVSTLTIQRTQQEDSAVYLCASSLRGPYNEQFFGPGTRLTVL.

The CDR3 DNA reads TGTGCCAGCAGGAGTCGTTGGCGCCAAGAGACCCAGTACTTC. It codes for CASRSRWRQETQYF. V usage is TRBV6-2 or TRBV6-3 and J usage is TRBJ2-5, with D hard to call. Germline lookup yields CDR1 MNHEY and CDR2 SVGEGT. Between the trimmed V and J ends, which lost 6 bases and 1 base, there was a span of 12 bases. The CDR3 is 14 residues long.

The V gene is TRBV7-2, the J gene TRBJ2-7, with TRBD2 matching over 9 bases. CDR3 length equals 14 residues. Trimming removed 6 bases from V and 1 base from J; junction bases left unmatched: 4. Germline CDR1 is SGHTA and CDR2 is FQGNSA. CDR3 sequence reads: CASRAAGGSYEQYF. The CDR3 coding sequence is TGTGCCAGCAGGGCGGCGGGAGGGTCCTACGAGCAGTACTTC.

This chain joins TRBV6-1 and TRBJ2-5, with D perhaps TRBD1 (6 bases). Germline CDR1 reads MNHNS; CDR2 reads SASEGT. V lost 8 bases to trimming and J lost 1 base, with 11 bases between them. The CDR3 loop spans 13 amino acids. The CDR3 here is CASCRTAQETQYF. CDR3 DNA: TGTGCCAGCTGCAGGACAGCCCAAGAGACCCAGTACTTC.

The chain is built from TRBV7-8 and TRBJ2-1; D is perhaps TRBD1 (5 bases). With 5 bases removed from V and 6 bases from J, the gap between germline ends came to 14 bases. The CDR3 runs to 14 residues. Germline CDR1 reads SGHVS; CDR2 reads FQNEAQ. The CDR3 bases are TGTGCCAGCAGCCAAGAACAGGCCCTCAATGAGCAGTTCTTC. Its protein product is CASSQEQALNEQFF.

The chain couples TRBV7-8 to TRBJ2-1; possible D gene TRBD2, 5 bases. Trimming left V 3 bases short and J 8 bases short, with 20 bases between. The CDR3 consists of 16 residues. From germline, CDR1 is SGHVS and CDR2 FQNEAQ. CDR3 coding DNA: TGTGCCAGCAGCTTCCACTCTAGCCTAGGTGGCTATGAGCAGTTCTTC. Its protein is CASSFHSSLGGYEQFF. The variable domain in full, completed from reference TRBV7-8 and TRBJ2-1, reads GAGVSQSPRYKVAKRGQDVALRCDPISGHVSLFWYQQALGQGPEFLTYFQNEAQLDKSGLPSDRFFAERPEGSVSTLKIQRTQQEDSAVYLCASSFHSSLGGYEQFFGPGTRLTVL.

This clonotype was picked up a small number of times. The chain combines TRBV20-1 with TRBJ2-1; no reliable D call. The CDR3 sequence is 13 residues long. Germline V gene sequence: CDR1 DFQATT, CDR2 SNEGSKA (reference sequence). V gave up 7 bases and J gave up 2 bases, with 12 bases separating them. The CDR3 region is CSGERRTYNEQFF. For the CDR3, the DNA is TGCAGTGGAGAGAGGCGAACCTACAATGAGCAGTTCTTC.

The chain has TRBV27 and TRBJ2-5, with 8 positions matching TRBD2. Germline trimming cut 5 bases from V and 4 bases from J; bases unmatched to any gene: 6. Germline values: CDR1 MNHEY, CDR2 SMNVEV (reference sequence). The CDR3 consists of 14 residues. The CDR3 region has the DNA TGTGCCAGCAGTATGGCGGGAGGATTAGAGACCCAGTACTTC. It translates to CASSMAGGLETQYF.

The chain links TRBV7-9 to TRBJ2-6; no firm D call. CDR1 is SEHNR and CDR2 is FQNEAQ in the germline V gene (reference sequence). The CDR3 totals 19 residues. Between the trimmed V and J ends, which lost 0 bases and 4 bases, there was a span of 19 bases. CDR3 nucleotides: TGTGCCAGCAGCTTAGCGAAGAGGCTTTGGGCGGCCGGGGCCAACGTCCTGACTTTC. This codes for CASSLAKRLWAAGANVLTF.

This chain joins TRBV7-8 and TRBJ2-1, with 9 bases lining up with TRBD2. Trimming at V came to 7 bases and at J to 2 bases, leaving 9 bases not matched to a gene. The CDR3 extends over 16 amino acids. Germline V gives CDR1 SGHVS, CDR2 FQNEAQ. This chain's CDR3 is CASNLKAGGTYNEQFF. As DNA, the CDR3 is TGTGCCAGCAACCTAAAAGCGGGGGGCACCTACAATGAGCAGTTCTTC.

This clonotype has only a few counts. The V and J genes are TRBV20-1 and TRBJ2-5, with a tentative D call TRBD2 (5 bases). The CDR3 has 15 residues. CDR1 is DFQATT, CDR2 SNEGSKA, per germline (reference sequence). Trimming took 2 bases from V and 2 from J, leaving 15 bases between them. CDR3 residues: CSARQATRPQETQYF. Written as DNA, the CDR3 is TGCAGTGCTAGACAGGCCACTAGACCGCAAGAGACCCAGTACTTC.

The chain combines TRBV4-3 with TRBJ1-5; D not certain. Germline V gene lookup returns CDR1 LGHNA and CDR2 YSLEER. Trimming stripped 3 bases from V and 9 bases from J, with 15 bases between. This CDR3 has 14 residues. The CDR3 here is CASSQGSGSRPQHF. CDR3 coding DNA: TGCGCCAGCAGCCAGGGTTCGGGCTCTCGGCCCCAGCATTTT.

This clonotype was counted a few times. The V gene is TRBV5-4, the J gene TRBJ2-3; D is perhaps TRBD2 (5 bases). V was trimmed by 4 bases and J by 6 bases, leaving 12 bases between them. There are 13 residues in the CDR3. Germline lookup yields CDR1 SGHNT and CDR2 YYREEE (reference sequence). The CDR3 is CASSTYRGDTQYF. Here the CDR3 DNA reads TGTGCCAGCAGCACCTACCGAGGGGATACGCAGTATTTT.

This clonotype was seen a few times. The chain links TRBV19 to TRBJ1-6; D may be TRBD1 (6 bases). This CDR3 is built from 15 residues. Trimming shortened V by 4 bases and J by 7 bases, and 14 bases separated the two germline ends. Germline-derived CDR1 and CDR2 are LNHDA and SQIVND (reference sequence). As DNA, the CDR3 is TGTGCCAGTAGTACCTCAGGGGTTTGGAATTCACCCCTCCACTTT. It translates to CASSTSGVWNSPLHF.

CDR3 sequence: CASSYPFAGGGLNEQFF. The CDR3 DNA is TGTGCCAGCAGTTACCCCTTCGCAGGCGGGGGGCTTAATGAGCAGTTCTTC. The chain joins TRBV6-5 to TRBJ2-1, with 8 bases aligning to TRBD2. With 2 bases clipped from V and 7 bases from J, the junction kept 13 bases outside the gene matches. CDR1 and CDR2 from the germline V gene are MNHEY and SVGAGI. The CDR3 is 17 residues long.

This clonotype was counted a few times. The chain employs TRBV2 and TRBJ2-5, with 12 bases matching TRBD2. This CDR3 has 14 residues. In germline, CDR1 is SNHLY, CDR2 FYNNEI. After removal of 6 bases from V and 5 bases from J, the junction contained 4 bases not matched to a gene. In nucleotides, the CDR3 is TGTGCCAGCAGCTTTGGGACTAGCGGGGAGACCCAGTACTTC. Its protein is CASSFGTSGETQYF.

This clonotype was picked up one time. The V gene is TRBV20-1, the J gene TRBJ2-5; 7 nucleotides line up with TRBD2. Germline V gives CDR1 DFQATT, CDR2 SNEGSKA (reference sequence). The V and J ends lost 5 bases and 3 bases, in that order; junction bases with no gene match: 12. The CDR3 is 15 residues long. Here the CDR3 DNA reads TGCAGTGCTGCACCAACTCGGACTAGAAAAGAGACCCAGTACTTC. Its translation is CSAAPTRTRKETQYF.

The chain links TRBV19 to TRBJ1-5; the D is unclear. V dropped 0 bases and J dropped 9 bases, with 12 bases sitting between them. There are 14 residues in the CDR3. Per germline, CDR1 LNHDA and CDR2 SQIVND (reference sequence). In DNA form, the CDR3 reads TGTGCCAGTAGTATAGACCACACGGAACGGCCCCAGCATTTT. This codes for CASSIDHTERPQHF.

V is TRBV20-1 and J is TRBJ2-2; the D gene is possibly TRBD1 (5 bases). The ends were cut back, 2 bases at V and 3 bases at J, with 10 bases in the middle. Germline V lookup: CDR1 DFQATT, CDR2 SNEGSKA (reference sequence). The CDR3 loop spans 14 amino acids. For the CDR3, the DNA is TGCAGTGCTAGACCTCCCAGGGACACCGGGGAGCTGTTTTTT. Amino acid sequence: CSARPPRDTGELFF.

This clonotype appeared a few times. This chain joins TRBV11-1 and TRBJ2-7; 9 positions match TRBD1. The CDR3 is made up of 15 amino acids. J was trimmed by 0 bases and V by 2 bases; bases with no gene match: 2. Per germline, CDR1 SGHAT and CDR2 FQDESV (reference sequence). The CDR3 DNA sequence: TGTGCCAGCAGCTTAATGACAGGGGGCTCCTACGAGCAGTACTTC. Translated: CASSLMTGGSYEQYF. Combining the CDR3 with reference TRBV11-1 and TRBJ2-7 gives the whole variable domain EAEVAQSPRYKITEKSQAVAFWCDPISGHATLYWYRQILGQGPELLVQFQDESVVDDSQLPKDRFSAERLKGVDSTLKIQPAELGDSAMYLCASSLMTGGSYEQYFGPGTRLTVT.

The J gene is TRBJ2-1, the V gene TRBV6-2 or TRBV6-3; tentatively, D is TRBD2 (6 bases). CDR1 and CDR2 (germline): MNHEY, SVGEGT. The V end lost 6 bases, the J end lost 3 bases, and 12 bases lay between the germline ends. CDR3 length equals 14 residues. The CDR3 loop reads CASSLTSFYNEQFF. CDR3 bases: TGTGCCAGCAGCCTCACTAGCTTCTACAATGAGCAGTTCTTC.

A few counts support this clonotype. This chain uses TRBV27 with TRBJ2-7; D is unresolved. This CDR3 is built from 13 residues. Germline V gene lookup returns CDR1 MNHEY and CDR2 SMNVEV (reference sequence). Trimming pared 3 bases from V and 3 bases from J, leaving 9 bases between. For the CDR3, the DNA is TGTGCCAGCAGTTTCGGCAATCGCTACGAGCAGTACTTC. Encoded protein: CASSFGNRYEQYF.

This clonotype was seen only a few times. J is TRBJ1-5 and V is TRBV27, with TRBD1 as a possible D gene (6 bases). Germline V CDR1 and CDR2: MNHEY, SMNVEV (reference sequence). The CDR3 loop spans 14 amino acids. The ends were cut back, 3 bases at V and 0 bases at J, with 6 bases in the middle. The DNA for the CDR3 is TGTGCCAGCAGTTTCAGGGGTAGCAATCAGCCCCAGCATTTT. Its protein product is CASSFRGSNQPQHF.

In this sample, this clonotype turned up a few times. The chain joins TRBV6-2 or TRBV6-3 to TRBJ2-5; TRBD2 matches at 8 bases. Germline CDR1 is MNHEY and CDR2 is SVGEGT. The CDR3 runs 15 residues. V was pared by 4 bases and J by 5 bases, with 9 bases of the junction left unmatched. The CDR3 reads CASSWTSGSGETQYF. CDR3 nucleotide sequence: TGTGCCAGCAGTTGGACAAGCGGGAGTGGGGAGACCCAGTACTTC.

CDR3 sequence (DNA): TGTGCCAGCAGTCGGACGCACTTT. This gives the protein CASSRTHF. This chain links TRBV6-1 with TRBJ1-6; no clear D gene. Deletions cut 5 bases from V and 19 bases from J, with 6 bases between. This CDR3 is built from 8 residues. The germline V gene encodes CDR1 MNHNS and CDR2 SASEGT.

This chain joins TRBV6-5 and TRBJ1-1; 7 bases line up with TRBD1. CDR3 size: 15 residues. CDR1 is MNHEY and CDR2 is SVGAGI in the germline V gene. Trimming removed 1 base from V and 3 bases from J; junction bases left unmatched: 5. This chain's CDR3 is CASSYLQGPYTEAFF. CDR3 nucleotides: TGTGCCAGCAGTTACTTACAGGGGCCATACACTGAAGCTTTCTTT.